These 27 T cell receptor beta chains were sequenced from one sample in a study of identifying expanded T cells in peripheral blood. TCRdb's copy holds only in-frame clones and misses some; the assay was immunoSEQ multiplex PCR. The sample has 70,000 to 95,000 clones, about 90% seen once. Sequenced material: blood. These receptors all come from a person between 18 and 69 years old in good health.

The V and J genes are TRBV5-1 and TRBJ1-1; 7 nucleotides align to TRBD1. Germline CDR1 is SGHRS and CDR2 is YFSETQ. V shed 0 bases, J shed 0 bases, and the junction held 5 bases outside the gene matches. CDR3 size: 16 residues. CDR3 DNA sequence: TGCGCCAGCAGCTTGGAGGGGGCTACCATGAACACTGAAGCTTTCTTT. It encodes CASSLEGATMNTEAFF.

The rearrangement links TRBV18 to TRBJ2-1; TRBD2 aligns across 10 bases. Germline CDR1 and CDR2: KGHSH and LQKENI. CDR3 size: 15 residues. The V and J ends lost 5 bases and 9 bases, in that order; junction bases with no gene match: 10. DNA for the CDR3: TGTGCCAGCTCATCGCCTAGCGGGAGTGGGTTTGAGCAGTTCTTC. Encoded protein: CASSSPSGSGFEQFF.

The V gene is TRBV5-6, the J gene TRBJ1-6, with D tentatively TRBD1 (5 bases). The CDR3 loop spans 19 amino acids. Per the germline V gene, CDR1 is SGHDT and CDR2 is YYEEEE. The V gene lost 4 bases and the J gene lost 4 bases, with 24 bases spanning the gap. The CDR3 sequence is CASSHFPQVVERYNSPLHF. CDR3 in DNA: TGTGCCAGCAGCCATTTCCCACAGGTCGTGGAACGATATAATTCACCCCTCCACTTT.

The chain uses TRBV11-2 and TRBJ2-7; 9 nucleotides agree with TRBD2. Germline V gives CDR1 SGHAT, CDR2 FQNNGV. J lost 7 bases, V lost 1 base, and 8 bases had no gene match. This CDR3 is built from 15 residues. CDR3 sequence reads: CASSLGLAGSGEQYF. The DNA for the CDR3 is TGTGCCAGCAGCTTAGGGCTAGCGGGATCCGGGGAGCAGTACTTC.

The gene calls are TRBV10-2 and TRBJ2-2, with no clear D. Trimming left V 7 bases short and J 0 bases short, with 9 bases between. The CDR3 is 14 residues long. The germline gives CDR1 WSHSY, CDR2 SAAADI. CDR3 bases: TGCGCCAGCATGTTCACAACGAACACCGGGGAGCTGTTTTTT. Its protein is CASMFTTNTGELFF.

CDR3 region: CSVLNRGTVDTEAFF. In DNA, the CDR3 is TGCAGCGTCCTTAACAGGGGGACAGTGGACACTGAAGCTTTCTTT. The chain carries TRBV29-1 and TRBJ1-1, with 8 bases identical to TRBD1. The junction had 12 bases not matched to a gene; V was cut back by 6 bases and J by 3 bases. The V gene's germline CDR1 is SQVTM and CDR2 ANQGSEA. This CDR3 has 15 residues.

V is TRBV4-2 and J is TRBJ2-5, with 11 nucleotides matching TRBD2. With 1 base clipped from V and 3 bases from J, the junction kept 4 bases outside the gene matches. In germline, CDR1 is LGHNA, CDR2 YNFKEQ. This CDR3 region has 16 residues. The CDR3 spells CASSQGSTSGEETQYF. CDR3 in DNA: TGTGCCAGCAGCCAAGGATCGACTAGCGGGGAAGAGACCCAGTACTTC.

This chain joins TRBV19 and TRBJ2-5; the D gene is possibly TRBD2 (6 bases). Germline CDR1 LNHDA, CDR2 SQIVND (reference sequence). Between the trimmed V and J ends, which lost 3 bases and 1 base, there was a span of 15 bases. This CDR3 comprises 16 residues. The CDR3 coding sequence is TGTGCCAGTAGTATCTTCTCCGGGACTGGCCAAGAGACCCAGTACTTC. Amino acids: CASSIFSGTGQETQYF.

The chain joins TRBV2 to TRBJ2-3; perhaps TRBD2 as D (5 bases). V shed 6 bases and J shed 10 bases, with 20 bases lying between them. The CDR3 length is 14 residues. Germline V gives CDR1 SNHLY, CDR2 FYNNEI. CDR3: CASRVSGSVASQYF. In DNA form, the CDR3 reads TGTGCCAGCAGAGTGAGTGGGAGTGTTGCGTCGCAGTATTTT. Supplemented by reference TRBV2 and TRBJ2-3, the full variable domain reads EPEVTQTPSHQVTQMGQEVILRCVPISNHLYFYWYRQILGQKVEFLVSFYNNEISEKSEIFDDQFSVERPDGSNFTLKIRSTKLEDSAMYFCASRVSGSVASQYFGPGTRLTVL.

V gene TRBV14 combines with J gene TRBJ1-2; 7 bases match TRBD1. Looked up from germline, CDR1 is SGHDN and CDR2 is FVKESK. The trim removed 1 base at V and 2 bases at J, leaving 4 bases unmatched. The CDR3 sequence is 15 residues long. Written as DNA, the CDR3 is TGTGCCAGCAGCCAAGGTGGCAGGGGGAACTATGGCTACACCTTC. Protein: CASSQGGRGNYGYTF.

This chain connects TRBV2 to TRBJ1-2, with D hard to call. CDR1 and CDR2 from the germline V gene are SNHLY and FYNNEI. V was cut by 1 base and J by 2 bases, with 2 bases left in between. The CDR3 is 12 amino acids. The CDR3, as DNA: TGTGCCAGCAGTGAAGACAACTATGGCTACACCTTC. It is translated as CASSEDNYGYTF.

V usage is TRBV5-4 and J usage is TRBJ1-3; D is perhaps TRBD1 (6 bases). The CDR3 covers 15 residues. The V gene's germline CDR1 is SGHNT and CDR2 YYREEE (reference sequence). The V end lost 2 bases, the J end lost 2 bases, and 11 bases lay between the germline ends. The CDR3 sequence is CASSFGRGPGNTIYF. The CDR3 region has the DNA TGTGCCAGCAGCTTCGGCAGGGGCCCTGGAAACACCATATATTTT.

As concerns this clone: One junction end disagrees with the germline gene, perhaps due to a read error. This sequence joins TRBV10-3 and TRBJ1-1, with D tentatively TRBD1 (5 bases). There are 15 residues in the CDR3. The germline V gene has CDR1 ENHRY and CDR2 SYGVKD. In DNA, the CDR3 is TGTGCCATCAGTGAGTCGATCGTCCTCCTCCCCAGGGACCATTTT. Amino acids: CAISESIVLLPRDHF.

The V gene is TRBV2, the J gene TRBJ1-2, with D possibly matching TRBD1 (5 bases). The CDR3 totals 13 residues. V was pared by 5 bases and J by 10 bases, with 17 bases between. Germline lookup yields CDR1 SNHLY and CDR2 FYNNEI. The CDR3 coding sequence is TGTGCCAGCAGTCAACAGGCCACATTGCTCTACACCTTC. This codes for CASSQQATLLYTF. Variable domain in full (rest from reference TRBV2 and TRBJ1-2): EPEVTQTPSHQVTQMGQEVILRCVPISNHLYFYWYRQILGQKVEFLVSFYNNEISEKSEIFDDQFSVERPDGSNFTLKIRSTKLEDSAMYFCASSQQATLLYTFGSGTRLTVV.

The rearrangement uses TRBV5-1 and TRBJ2-1, with 12 bases that match TRBD2. Germline V gene data show CDR1 as SGHRS and CDR2 as YFSETQ. The CDR3 is made up of 17 amino acids. Trimming at V came to 3 bases and at J to 7 bases, leaving 11 bases not matched to a gene. Here the CDR3 reads CASSSSSGGANWNEQFF. CDR3 DNA: TGCGCCAGCAGCTCCTCTAGCGGGGGGGCAAATTGGAATGAGCAGTTCTTC. The complete variable domain, with remaining parts taken from reference TRBV5-1 and TRBJ2-1, reads KAGVTQTPRYLIKTRGQQVTLSCSPISGHRSVSWYQQTPGQGLQFLFEYFSETQRNKGNFPGRFSGRQFSNSRSEMNVSTLELGDSALYLCASSSSSGGANWNEQFFGPGTRLTVL.

The chain employs TRBV5-5 and TRBJ1-1; D is ambiguous. Germline V gene sequence: CDR1 SGHKS, CDR2 YYEKEE (reference sequence). The CDR3 loop spans 14 amino acids. Deletions cut 4 bases from V and 0 bases from J, with 10 bases between. CDR3 amino acids: CASSPVRVNTEAFF. The CDR3 DNA follows: TGTGCCAGCAGCCCCGTGCGGGTGAACACTGAAGCTTTCTTT.

The chain joins TRBV18 to TRBJ2-3, with D unclear. The germline V and J ends were trimmed by 4 bases and 5 bases, with 4 bases remaining between them. The CDR3 loop spans 11 amino acids. CDR1 is KGHSH, CDR2 LQKENI, per germline. The CDR3 DNA reads TGTGCCAGCTCACAGCAAGATACGCAGTATTTT. Translation gives CASSQQDTQYF. The full variable domain, completed using reference TRBV18 and TRBJ2-3, is NAGVMQNPRHLVRRRGQEARLRCSPMKGHSHVYWYRQLPEEGLKFMVYLQKENIIDESGMPKERFSAEFPKEGPSILRIQQVVRGDSAAYFCASSQQDTQYFGPGTRLTVL.

This clone was counted a few times. The chain has TRBV2 and TRBJ1-5; D is unclear. The CDR3 runs to 12 residues. From germline, CDR1 is SNHLY and CDR2 FYNNEI. With 7 bases removed from V and 6 bases from J, the gap between germline ends came to 10 bases. CDR3 region: CASTRGSQPQHF. The CDR3 coding sequence is TGTGCCAGCACTCGGGGAAGTCAGCCCCAGCATTTT.

V usage is TRBV5-1 and J usage is TRBJ2-2; TRBD1 matches 11 bases. CDR1 is SGHRS and CDR2 is YFSETQ in the germline V gene. The CDR3 totals 15 residues. V trimming: 4 bases; J trimming: 3 bases; junction bases outside the gene matches: 2. CDR3 protein: CASSPGQGDTGELFF. The CDR3 DNA reads TGCGCCAGCAGCCCGGGACAGGGGGACACCGGGGAGCTGTTTTTT.

The chain has TRBV5-1 and TRBJ1-3; D perhaps matches TRBD1 (6 bases). CDR3 length: 17 residues. Germline CDR1 is SGHRS and CDR2 is YFSETQ. Trimming removed 0 bases at V and 4 bases at J, with 17 bases between. The CDR3 DNA reads TGCGCCAGCAGCTTGGCACAGGGTCTTACGTCAGGAAACACCATATATTTT. Translated, it gives CASSLAQGLTSGNTIYF.

J is TRBJ1-4 and V is TRBV7-2; maybe TRBD1 (5 bases). The germline V and J ends were trimmed by 2 bases and 4 bases, with 8 bases remaining between them. The CDR3 totals 14 residues. Germline CDR1 SGHTA, CDR2 FQGNSA. The DNA for the CDR3 is TGTGCCAGCAGCTTACAGGGTTTTAATGAAAAACTGTTTTTT. Translation: CASSLQGFNEKLFF.

This chain connects TRBV5-1 to TRBJ1-3; D may be TRBD1 (6 bases). V lost 2 bases and J lost 4, with 13 bases in between. CDR1 is SGHRS and CDR2 is YFSETQ in the germline V gene. The CDR3 is made up of 15 amino acids. The CDR3 nucleotides are TGCGCCAGCAGCTTAGTGGGGGGCCCCGGAAACACCATATATTTT. It translates to CASSLVGGPGNTIYF. Filled out from reference TRBV5-1 and TRBJ1-3, the complete variable domain reads KAGVTQTPRYLIKTRGQQVTLSCSPISGHRSVSWYQQTPGQGLQFLFEYFSETQRNKGNFPGRFSGRQFSNSRSEMNVSTLELGDSALYLCASSLVGGPGNTIYFGEGSWLTVV.

This sequence joins TRBV6-1 and TRBJ2-7; D assignment may be TRBD1 or TRBD2 (5 bases each). Trimming removed 0 bases at V and 2 bases at J, with 8 bases between. There are 14 residues in the CDR3. Germline V gene lookup returns CDR1 MNHNS and CDR2 SASEGT. CDR3 protein: CASSEAPGPYEQYF. In nucleotides, the CDR3 is TGTGCCAGCAGTGAAGCACCGGGACCCTACGAGCAGTACTTC.

This chain uses TRBV2 with TRBJ2-4; D may be TRBD2 (6 bases). CDR1 is SNHLY and CDR2 is FYNNEI in the germline V gene. V lost 5 bases, J lost 2 bases, and 10 bases lay in between. This CDR3 region has 14 residues. CDR3 sequence (DNA): TGTGCCAGCAGTATTCTAGCGACCAAAAACATTCAGTACTTC. Protein: CASSILATKNIQYF.

The chain uses TRBV6-1 and TRBJ1-2, with D possibly TRBD1 on 5 matching bases. V shed 6 bases and J shed 4 bases, with 18 bases lying between them. Germline values: CDR1 MNHNS, CDR2 SASEGT. This CDR3 is built from 15 residues. CDR3 sequence (DNA): TGTGCCAGCAGCAGGAGAGGGGCCGGGACCTATGGCTACACCTTC. Its protein is CASSRRGAGTYGYTF.

V is TRBV15 and J is TRBJ2-5; either TRBD1 or TRBD2 may fit D (5 bases each). Germline V gene lookup returns CDR1 LNHNV and CDR2 YYDKDF (reference sequence). CDR3 length: 14 amino acids. Trimming cost V 1 base and J 5 bases, with 11 bases left between them. CDR3 coding DNA: TGTGCCACCAGCAGAGGGGACCCGAGGGAGACCCAGTACTTC. Protein: CATSRGDPRETQYF.

This clone was counted only a few times. V gene TRBV10-3 combines with J gene TRBJ1-6; TRBD1 aligns across 7 bases. After removal of 10 bases from V and 8 bases from J, the junction contained 8 bases not matched to a gene. Looked up from germline, CDR1 is ENHRY and CDR2 is SYGVKD. CDR3 length equals 13 residues. This chain's CDR3 is CASATGSDSPLHF. In nucleotides, the CDR3 is TGTGCCAGTGCGACAGGGTCGGATTCACCCCTCCACTTT.